The next 15 T cell receptor beta chains were all read from a single sample in a study of tumor-infiltrating lymphocytes in primary liver carcinoma. Unsorted bulk tissue of about 20-30 mg yielded co-extracted RNA and DNA. Priming with a constant-region primer yielded TCR beta cDNA from approximately 500 ng total RNA. Researchers made the TCR beta libraries by running three nested multiplex PCR rounds with slightly modified ARM-PCR. A C-beta reverse primer and TRBV1-TRBV30 forward primers served in each of the first two PCR rounds, at about 10 cycles apiece. TCRdb processed the multiplex PCR reads anew with MiXCR; each CDR3 protein has one entry. The sample holds 90,000 to 150,000 distinct CDR3 sequences; 50% to 70% are singletons and the top ten take around 9.7%. Sample: liver tumor tissue from sampling region 1. Subset given: tumor region T1, superior pole. The receptors shown here come from a woman aged 60-70 years with primary liver carcinoma and hepatitis B virus infection.

As for this clonotype: This sequence may be a read error, since a much larger clone differs from it by one base. CDR3 sequence reads: CASSLDRGNTNTQYF. The CDR3 coding sequence is TGTGCCAGCAGTTTAGACAGGGGGAACACAAATACGCAGTATTTT. The rearrangement joins TRBV12-3 or TRBV12-4 to TRBJ2-3; TRBD1 agrees at 8 bases. This CDR3 is built from 15 residues.

The genes are TRBV2 and TRBJ2-7; 7 bases line up with TRBD2. The J segment lost 5 bases and the V segment lost 0 bases, leaving 7 bases of the junction unmatched. The CDR3 is 15 residues long. Germline loops: CDR1 SNHLY, CDR2 FYNNEI. This chain's CDR3 is CASSEAGRAGDEQYF. The DNA for the CDR3 is TGTGCCAGCAGTGAAGCAGGGAGGGCCGGCGACGAGCAGTACTTC.

In this sample, this clonotype turned up a few times. J is TRBJ2-3 and V is TRBV5-1, with D maybe TRBD2 (6 bases). V was pared by 1 base and J by 1 base, with 7 bases between. The CDR3 covers 14 residues. Per germline, CDR1 SGHRS and CDR2 YFSETQ. The CDR3 DNA follows: TGCGCCAGCAGCTTGTCTAGCGGCACAGATACGCAGTATTTT. It is translated as CASSLSSGTDTQYF.

A remark on this clonotype: Being one base from a much bigger clone, this may be a read error. J is TRBJ2-5 and V is TRBV7-9, with D unresolved. The germline CDR1 and CDR2 sequences are SEHNR and FQNEAQ (reference sequence). The V end lost 3 bases, the J end lost 5 bases, and 7 bases lay between the germline ends. The CDR3 consists of 12 residues. The CDR3 DNA reads as TGTGCCAGCAGCTTGCAGTGGGAGACCCAGTACTTC. Translation gives CASSLQWETQYF.

The chain recombines TRBV7-6 with TRBJ2-1; 11 positions match TRBD2. The CDR3 contains 14 residues. The germline V gene has CDR1 SGHVS and CDR2 FNYEAQ. After removal of 5 bases from V and 5 bases from J, the junction contained 2 bases not matched to a gene. The CDR3 protein is CASSQGLADNEQFF. The CDR3 DNA follows: TGTGCCAGCAGCCAGGGACTAGCGGACAATGAGCAGTTCTTC.

At least ten counts were recorded for this clonotype. This sequence joins TRBV11-2 and TRBJ2-2; D ambiguous. Germline lookup yields CDR1 SGHAT and CDR2 FQNNGV. V was cut by 3 bases and J by 7 bases, with 3 bases left in between. CDR3 length: 11 amino acids. The CDR3 nucleotides are TGTGCCAGCAGCTTTGGCGGGGAGCTGTTTTTT. Translation gives CASSFGGELFF.

In its sample, this clonotype ranks as medium-sized. The chain links TRBV11-2 to TRBJ1-4; possibly TRBD1 for D (6 bases). The germline V gene encodes CDR1 SGHAT and CDR2 FQNNGV. This CDR3 contains 16 residues. V lost 1 base and J lost 6, with 15 bases in between. CDR3: CASSLGLRGRDEKLFF. The CDR3, as DNA: TGTGCCAGCAGCTTAGGTCTCAGGGGCCGGGATGAAAAACTGTTTTTT.

V usage is TRBV6-5 and J usage is TRBJ1-1; TRBD1 might be the D (5 bases). The CDR3 covers 16 residues. The germline V gene encodes CDR1 MNHEY and CDR2 SVGAGI. Trimming pared 7 bases from V and 5 bases from J, leaving 23 bases between. CDR3 nucleotide sequence: TGTGCCAGCATGTCAGGGCAGGGTGGGTTTAGAACTGAAGCTTTCTTT. Translated, it gives CASMSGQGGFRTEAFF.

As to this clonotype: This may be a read error: a much more frequent sequence differs by one nucleotide. V usage is TRBV7-8 and J usage is TRBJ2-7, with 11 bases fitting TRBD2. The CDR3 extends over 16 amino acids. Germline-derived CDR1 and CDR2 are SGHVS and FQNEAQ. Written as DNA, the CDR3 is TGTGTCAGCAGCCCACTAGCGGGAGTAAACCCTCACGAGCAGTACTTC. This codes for CVSSPLAGVNPHEQYF.

Concerning this clonotype: The junction does not match germline at one end; this may be a read error. The chain employs TRBV11-2 and TRBJ2-2; D not certain. Germline V gives CDR1 SGHAT, CDR2 FQNNGV. The CDR3 length is 14 residues. The CDR3 is CASSLHTNIGELFF. CDR3 nucleotides: TGTGCCAGCAGCTTACACACGAACATCGGGGAGCTGTTTTTT.

With regard to this clonotype: A single base separates this from a much larger clone, so it may be a read error. The V call is TRBV29-1, the J call TRBJ1-1; D may be TRBD1 (5 bases). Germline assignment: CDR1 SQVTM and CDR2 ANQGSEA. This CDR3 spans 11 amino acids. CDR3 loop: CNARGTREAFF. CDR3 DNA: TGCAACGCCCGGGGCACAAGAGAAGCTTTCTTT.

V is TRBV5-4 and J is TRBJ2-3; possibly TRBD1 for D (6 bases). The J call may be incorrect, as the DNA end agrees better with TRBJ1-5. The CDR3 consists of 17 residues. Looked up from germline, CDR1 is SGHNT and CDR2 is YYREEE (reference sequence). Here the CDR3 DNA reads TGTGCCAGCAGCCCCGGGACAATGGCCCGGGTCACAGATACGCAGCATTTT. It translates to CASSPGTMARVTDTQHF.

CDR3 loop: CASSLPAGGDIEAFF. The DNA of the CDR3 is TGTGCCAGCAGCTTACCGGCAGGGGGGGACATTGAAGCTTTCTTT. The J gene is TRBJ1-1, the V gene TRBV11-2, with 7 nucleotides matching TRBD1. V lost 2 bases and J lost 7; bases outside the gene matches: 10. This CDR3 region has 15 residues. Germline CDR1 SGHAT, CDR2 FQNNGV.

Regarding this clonotype: This CDR3 is missing its conserved last phenylalanine or tryptophan, likely due to a read error. The DNA of the CDR3 is TGTGCCAGCAGCTTAGTTCGAGGGTCTAGAGGGTATGGCTACACCACC. As protein: CASSLVRGSRGYGYTT. The V gene is TRBV11-2, the J gene TRBJ1-2; D remains ambiguous. Germline V gene lookup returns CDR1 SGHAT and CDR2 FQNNGV. V gave up 1 base and J gave up 5 bases, with 17 bases separating them. This CDR3 has 16 residues.

This clonotype was recorded at least ten times. The V gene is TRBV29-1, the J gene TRBJ2-1; 8 positions match TRBD2. The length of the CDR3 is 13 residues. J was trimmed by 10 bases and V by 4 bases; bases with no gene match: 9. Looked up from germline, CDR1 is SQVTM and CDR2 is ANQGSEA. CDR3 sequence reads: CSVGLPGLGEQFF. For the CDR3, the DNA is TGCAGCGTTGGCTTGCCGGGACTAGGAGAGCAGTTCTTC.